The 16 T cell receptor beta chains given below trace back to one sample, sequenced in a study of blood T cell repertoires in COVID-19. Generated by immunoSEQ multiplex PCR, the TCRdb table keeps only in-frame clones and is missing some. This repertoire shows about 100,000 clones, 85% to 90% found once; its top ten account for 5%. The sample was peripheral blood. All receptors come from a human donor in a cohort sampled during active COVID-19.

The J gene is TRBJ2-1, the V gene TRBV11-3, with TRBD2 matching over 12 bases. Germline CDR1 SGHNT, CDR2 YENEEA. This CDR3 is built from 17 residues. J gave up 0 bases and V 5 bases, and 5 bases lay outside the gene matches. The CDR3 DNA sequence: TGTGCCAGCAGCCCGGGACTAGCGGGCAGCTCCTACAATGAGCAGTTCTTC. It encodes CASSPGLAGSSYNEQFF.

Comments on this clone: The same CDR3 is also encoded by other DNA sequences in this sample. The chain is built from TRBV19 and TRBJ2-5; no definite D call. Germline CDR1 LNHDA, CDR2 SQIVND (reference sequence). The V end was cut by 3 bases, the J end by 3 bases, with 2 bases between. This CDR3 contains 11 residues. The CDR3 region is CASSIKETQYF. CDR3 coding DNA: TGTGCCAGTAGTATCAAAGAGACCCAGTACTTC.

V gene TRBV7-6 combines with J gene TRBJ1-1; D ambiguous. Between the trimmed V and J ends, which lost 2 bases and 0 bases, there was a span of 10 bases. CDR1 and CDR2 from the germline V gene are SGHVS and FNYEAQ. The CDR3 spans 15 residues. The DNA of the CDR3 is TGTGCCAGCAGCTTATCCGCGGATCTGAACACTGAAGCTTTCTTT. Encoded protein: CASSLSADLNTEAFF.

The chain employs TRBV20-1 and TRBJ2-1; tentatively, D is TRBD1 (5 bases). The germline V and J ends were trimmed by 6 bases and 15 bases, with 18 bases remaining between them. CDR3 length equals 11 residues. CDR1 DFQATT and CDR2 SNEGSKA come from the germline V gene (reference sequence). The CDR3 bases are TGCAGTGCATTCTTTACGGGCCAGGGGTTCTTC. This sequence encodes CSAFFTGQGFF.

V usage is TRBV7-3 and J usage is TRBJ2-3, with 8 bases matching TRBD2. Germline V lookup: CDR1 SGHTA, CDR2 FQGTGA. V lost 4 bases and J lost 4; bases outside the gene matches: 7. CDR3 length equals 15 residues. CDR3 sequence (DNA): TGTGCCAGCAGCTCAAGCGGGAGACGGGCAGATACGCAGTATTTT. This sequence encodes CASSSSGRRADTQYF.

This chain connects TRBV6-2 or TRBV6-3 to TRBJ2-7; D might be TRBD2 (6 bases). The CDR3 spans 11 residues. V was shortened by 0 bases and J by 9 bases, with 6 bases between the two germline ends. In germline, CDR1 is MNHEY, CDR2 SVGEGT. The CDR3 is CASSYSGGQYF. In DNA form, the CDR3 reads TGTGCCAGCAGTTACTCGGGGGGGCAGTACTTC.

Only one count was recorded for this clone. The genes are TRBV28 and TRBJ1-2, with 7 bases aligning to TRBD1. V was clipped by 8 bases and J by 4 bases; unmatched bases: 7. The CDR3 extends over 13 amino acids. Germline values: CDR1 MDHEN, CDR2 SYDVKM. This CDR3 is CASLEGARYGYTF. As DNA, the CDR3 is TGTGCCAGCCTAGAGGGGGCCCGCTATGGCTACACCTTC.

The gene calls are TRBV5-8 and TRBJ2-1, with 7 bases lining up with TRBD2. The CDR3 runs to 15 residues. CDR1 and CDR2 (germline): SGHTS, YDEGEE. J was trimmed by 8 bases and V by 1 base; bases with no gene match: 9. The CDR3 DNA sequence: TGTGCCAGCAGCTTGAACCTGGCGGGAGTGGATGAGCAGTTCTTC. This sequence encodes CASSLNLAGVDEQFF. Variable domain in full (rest from reference TRBV5-8 and TRBJ2-1): EAGVTQSPTHLIKTRGQQATLRCSPISGHTSVYWYQQALGLGLQFLLWYDEGEERNRGNFPPRFSGRQFPNYSSELNVNALELEDSALYLCASSLNLAGVDEQFFGPGTRLTVL.

The V and J genes are TRBV10-1 and TRBJ1-1, with TRBD1 identical over 7 bases. Germline V gives CDR1 WNHNN, CDR2 SYGVQD (reference sequence). The CDR3 runs to 13 residues. V lost 1 base and J lost 10; bases outside the gene matches: 6. The CDR3 DNA sequence: TGCGCCAGCAGTGAGTGGGTTAAGGGGGCAGCTTTCTTT. Its translation is CASSEWVKGAAFF.

This clone was recorded once. The gene calls are TRBV6-6 and TRBJ2-7; D unclear. Germline lookup yields CDR1 MNHNY and CDR2 SVGAGI (reference sequence). Trimming removed 2 bases from V and 5 bases from J, with 7 bases in between. This CDR3 spans 12 amino acids. Written as DNA, the CDR3 is TGTGCCAGCAGTTACGGCTTCAACGAGCAGTACTTC. Amino acids: CASSYGFNEQYF.

This clone was seen a single time. This chain uses TRBV12-3 or TRBV12-4 with TRBJ2-7; D is unclear. V dropped 5 bases and J dropped 4 bases, with 9 bases sitting between them. The CDR3 consists of 12 residues. CDR3 sequence: CASSPRAYEQYF. The CDR3 region has the DNA TGTGCCAGCAGTCCTCGAGCGTACGAGCAGTACTTC.

The rearrangement uses TRBV3-1 (or the pseudogene TRBV3-2) and TRBJ2-7; 7 bases line up with TRBD1. Trimming cost V 4 bases and J 2 bases; bases outside gene matches: 2. CDR3 size: 13 residues. CDR1 is LGHDT, CDR2 YNNKEL, per germline (reference sequence). The DNA of the CDR3 is TGTGCCAGCAGCCGGCAGGGGGCCTACGAGCAGTACTTC. Protein product: CASSRQGAYEQYF.

The rearrangement joins TRBV29-1 to TRBJ2-5; 11 bases agree with TRBD1. Germline CDR1 is SQVTM and CDR2 is ANQGSEA. CDR3 size: 14 residues. Trimming cost V 6 bases and J 5 bases; bases outside gene matches: 8. The CDR3 region has the DNA TGCAGCGTCGCCCGGACAGGGGGCGCGGAGACCCAGTACTTC. Amino acids: CSVARTGGAETQYF. The complete variable domain, with remaining parts taken from reference TRBV29-1 and TRBJ2-5, reads SAVISQKPSRDICQRGTSLTIQCQVDSQVTMMFWYRQQPGQSLTLIATANQGSEATYESGFVIDKFPISRPNLTFSTLTVSNMSPEDSSIYLCSVARTGGAETQYFGPGTRLLVL.

The chain uses TRBV7-3 and TRBJ2-3; the match to TRBD1 covers 9 bases. Germline V gene lookup returns CDR1 SGHTA and CDR2 FQGTGA. The CDR3 is 15 amino acids. The V gene end was trimmed by 5 bases and the J gene end by 1 base; junction bases not matched to a gene: 4. The CDR3 DNA is TGTGCCAGCAGCAAGGACAGGGGTGGCACAGATACGCAGTATTTT. Its translation: CASSKDRGGTDTQYF.

This clone has just one count. The chain couples TRBV5-4 to TRBJ2-1, with 7 bases aligning to TRBD2. CDR3 size: 16 residues. The germline CDR1 and CDR2 sequences are SGHNT and YYREEE (reference sequence). The V gene end was trimmed by 0 bases and the J gene end by 7 bases; junction bases not matched to a gene: 10. The CDR3 DNA reads as TGTGCCAGCAGCTTGGGTGGGAGGGAGGTAGAAAATGAGCAGTTCTTC. This sequence encodes CASSLGGREVENEQFF.

The chain's CDR3 is CASSARVPSSGNEQFF. In DNA form, the CDR3 reads TGTGCCAGCAGCGCCCGGGTGCCCAGCTCAGGGAATGAGCAGTTCTTC. The rearrangement joins TRBV7-2 to TRBJ2-1; tentatively, D is TRBD1 (5 bases). The germline V gene has CDR1 SGHTA and CDR2 FQGNSA. Trimming took off 5 bases at V and 7 bases at J, with 21 bases between the two ends. The CDR3 contains 16 residues.